This TCR beta chain appears in the sequencing data of a study of T cells after yellow fever vaccination. In the study overall: Preparation of the low-cell-number fractions used SMART-Seq v4 Ultra Low Input.

TCRdb re-derived calls from the 5' RACE reads in MiXCR, one entry per CDR3 protein. The sample records under 600,000 distinct CDR3 sequences, 21% being singletons. With regard to this clonotype: Antigen: not known.

Study-wide points: A faster peak, day 5 versus 15, was reached by the weaker secondary response. Repertoires sorted by FACS could include abundant clonotypes that are contaminants from the bulk population.

After removal of 11 bases from V and 3 bases from J, the junction contained 7 bases not matched to a gene. The CDR3 spans 14 residues. Germline V gene lookup returns CDR1 ENHRY and CDR2 SYGVKD. The origin of this receptor is a man aged 18 to 30 who received the YFV17D yellow fever vaccine. The sample was PBMCs, taken roughly 23 days after the first yellow fever vaccination. The J gene is TRBJ2-2, the V gene TRBV10-3; TRBD2 matches 9 bases. The chain's CDR3 is CAAGGGGDTGELFF. DNA of the CDR3: TGTGCCGCAGGTGGCGGGGGGGACACCGGGGAGCTGTTTTTT.